Listed below are T cell receptor beta chains from one sample, sequenced in a study of cytomegalovirus exposure and HLA in healthy donors. Assay: immunoSEQ multiplex PCR; the TCRdb copy retains only in-frame clones and omits some. The table lists under 200,000 clones, around 78% of them singletons. The sequenced material came from PBMCs. These receptors were obtained from a woman aged 45-65 years in good health and CMV-seropositive. The CDR3 runs from the conserved cysteine through the conserved F or W. The order of the fields is V gene, D gene, clone size, J gene, CDR3 protein, CDR3 DNA. A D gene is named only where the DNA matches it firmly. The size of a clone is reported for some rows only, either as once, few or many, or as a class for expanded clones.

>TRBV4-3|NA|few|TRBJ2-1
CASSQDKRVPYNEQFF
TGCGCCAGCAGCCAAGATAAGCGGGTTCCCTACAATGAGCAGTTCTTC
>TRBV5-4|TRBD1|once|TRBJ1-2
CASSLPFDRGGGYTF
TGTGCCAGCAGCTTACCTTTCGACAGGGGTGGCGGCTACACCTTC
>TRBV4-1|TRBD1|few|TRBJ1-2
CASSQSLVRGPNYGYTF
TGCGCCAGCAGCCAGAGCCTAGTCAGGGGGCCTAACTATGGCTACACCTTC
>TRBV11-3|TRBD2|NA|TRBJ2-1
CASSGLAGPNEQFF
TGTGCCAGCAGCGGACTAGCGGGGCCCAATGAGCAGTTCTTC
>TRBV6-4|NA|NA|TRBJ1-2
CASSEEQGVAYGYTF
TGTGCCAGCAGTGAGGAACAGGGTGTCGCCTATGGCTACACCTTC
>TRBV5-8|TRBD2|NA|TRBJ2-7
CASSRGGGARYEQYF
TGTGCCAGCAGCCGGGGGGGCGGAGCAAGGTACGAGCAGTACTTC
>TRBV7-8|NA|NA|TRBJ1-1
CASSLGTYSRAFF
TGTGCCAGCAGCTTAGGGACATATTCGCGAGCTTTCTTT
>TRBV9|TRBD1|NA|TRBJ1-2
CASSFRDRDDYGYTF
TGTGCCAGCAGCTTCCGGGACAGGGACGACTATGGCTACACCTTC
>TRBV19|TRBD1|NA|TRBJ2-2
CAIRTGMTGELFF
TGTGCCATCCGGACAGGGATGACCGGGGAGCTGTTTTTT
>TRBV2|NA|few|TRBJ2-5
CATPGRETQYF
TGTGCCACCCCGGGGAGGGAGACCCAGTACTTC
>TRBV9|NA|NA|TRBJ2-3
CASSVGGDYGATDTQYF
TGTGCCAGCAGCGTCGGGGGAGACTATGGGGCAACAGATACGCAGTATTTT
>TRBV19|NA|NA|TRBJ1-2
CASSIDRGDWDGYTF
TGTGCCAGTAGTATAGATCGAGGGGACTGGGATGGCTACACCTTC
>TRBV27|NA|NA|TRBJ1-4
CASSQRGKGEKLFF
TGTGCCAGCAGCCAACGGGGTAAGGGTGAAAAACTGTTTTTT
>TRBV19|NA|once|TRBJ2-7
CASSIGATPTGEQYF
TGTGCCAGTAGTATAGGAGCGACCCCGACCGGCGAGCAGTACTTC
>TRBV5-6|NA|NA|TRBJ1-2
CASSLGRNYGYTF
TGTGCCAGCAGCTTGGGCAGAAACTATGGCTACACCTTC
>TRBV7-3|NA|NA|TRBJ2-1
CASSLSGPGDEQFF
TGTGCCAGCAGCTTGAGCGGGCCCGGGGATGAGCAGTTCTTC
>TRBV29-1|TRBD1|NA|TRBJ1-2
CSVRGTGGHGYTF
TGCAGCGTTAGGGGGACAGGGGGCCACGGCTACACCTTC
>TRBV25-1|TRBD1|NA|TRBJ1-4
CASSDQGAIGNEKLFF
TGTGCCAGCAGTGACCAGGGGGCCATCGGGAATGAAAAACTGTTTTTT
>TRBV6-1|TRBD2|NA|TRBJ2-7
CASSRPAGSSYEQYF
TGTGCCAGCAGCCGCCCAGCGGGGAGCTCCTACGAGCAGTACTTC
>TRBV7-9|NA|NA|TRBJ1-2
CASSFPQDYGYTF
TGTGCCAGCAGCTTTCCTCAGGACTATGGCTACACCTTC
>TRBV28|TRBD2|NA|TRBJ2-1
CASIKPGLAGGYNEQFF
TGTGCCAGCATTAAACCGGGACTAGCGGGAGGGTACAATGAGCAGTTCTTC
>TRBV7-9|TRBD2|NA|TRBJ2-1
CASSWVSGVDEQFF
TGTGCCAGCAGCTGGGTTAGCGGGGTCGATGAGCAGTTCTTC